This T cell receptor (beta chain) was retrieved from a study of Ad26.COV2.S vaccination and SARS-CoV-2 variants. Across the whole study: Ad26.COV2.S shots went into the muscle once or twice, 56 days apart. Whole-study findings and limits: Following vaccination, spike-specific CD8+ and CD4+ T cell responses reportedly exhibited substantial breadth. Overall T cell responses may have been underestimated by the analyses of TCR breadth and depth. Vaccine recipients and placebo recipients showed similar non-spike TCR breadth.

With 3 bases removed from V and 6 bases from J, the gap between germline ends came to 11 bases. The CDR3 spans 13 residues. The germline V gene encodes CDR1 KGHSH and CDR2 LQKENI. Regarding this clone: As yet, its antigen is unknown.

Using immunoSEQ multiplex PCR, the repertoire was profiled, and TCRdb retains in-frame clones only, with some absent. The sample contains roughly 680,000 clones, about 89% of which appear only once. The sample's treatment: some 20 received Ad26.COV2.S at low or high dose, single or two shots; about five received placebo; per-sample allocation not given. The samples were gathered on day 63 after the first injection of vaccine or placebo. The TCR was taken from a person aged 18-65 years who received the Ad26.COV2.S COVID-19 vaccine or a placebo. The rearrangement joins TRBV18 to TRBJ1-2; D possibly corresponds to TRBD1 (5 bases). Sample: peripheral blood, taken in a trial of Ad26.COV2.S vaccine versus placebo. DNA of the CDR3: TGTGCCAGCTCACCCCGCAGGGAGGATGGCTACACCTTC. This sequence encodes CASSPRREDGYTF.